Following are 7 T cell receptor beta chains from one sample sequenced in a study of T cell repertoires in cytomegalovirus infection. TCRdb reanalysed the reads using MiXCR and keeps one entry per CDR3 protein. Here the sample spans fewer than 30,000 distinct CDR3 sequences, roughly a fifth being singletons. What these receptors recognize is not known. This material consisted of CD8+ T cells from cultured PBMCs, taken from culture after CMV antigen stimulation. These receptors were collected from a human donor in good health (CMV status not recorded). Some clones in this sample may be carry-over from other donors' samples.

This clonotype was picked up many times. J is TRBJ2-7 and V is TRBV28; D possibly corresponds to TRBD1 (5 bases). V was cut by 3 bases and J by 3 bases, with 9 bases left in between. CDR1 is MDHEN and CDR2 is SYDVKM in the germline V gene. The CDR3 is 13 amino acids. As DNA, the CDR3 is TGTGCCAGCAGTTTGGTAGACAGCTACGAGCAGTACTTC. Translation: CASSLVDSYEQYF.

In this sample, this clonotype turned up a few times. CDR3 DNA sequence: TGTGCCACTGGGACTAGCGGGAGGGCCGGGTTCTTC. This sequence encodes CATGTSGRAGFF. This chain connects TRBV19 to TRBJ2-1; 16 nucleotides align to TRBD2. CDR1 is LNHDA, CDR2 SQIVND, per germline (reference sequence). The V gene end was trimmed by 10 bases and the J gene end by 15 bases; junction bases not matched to a gene: 6. The CDR3 consists of 12 residues. Based on the CDR3 plus reference TRBV19 and TRBJ2-1, the full variable domain is DGGITQSPKYLFRKEGQNVTLSCEQNLNHDAMYWYRQDPGQGLRLIYYSQIVNDFQKGDIAEGYSVSREKKESFPLTVTSAQKNPTAFYLCATGTSGRAGFFGPGTRLTVL.

This clonotype has only a few counts. V and J are TRBV7-2 and TRBJ2-5; 8 bases line up with TRBD2. This CDR3 has 17 amino acids. V shed 5 bases, J shed 2 bases, and the junction held 13 bases outside the gene matches. Germline V CDR1 and CDR2: SGHTA, FQGNSA. CDR3 coding DNA: TGTGCCAGCAGCCCCCTTAGGCGGGGGGTAACTCAAGAGACCCAGTACTTC. It encodes CASSPLRRGVTQETQYF.

This clonotype has at least ten counts. This sequence joins TRBV12-3 or TRBV12-4 and TRBJ1-3; no definite D call. The CDR3 extends over 15 amino acids. The V gene lost 3 bases and the J gene lost 0 bases, with 9 bases spanning the gap. CDR3 in DNA: TGTGCCAGCAGTTTTAGGCGCAACTCTGGAAACACCATATATTTT. Translating gives CASSFRRNSGNTIYF.

This clonotype turned up a few times. This chain joins TRBV2 and TRBJ2-7, with unresolved D. Deletions cut 4 bases from V and 6 bases from J, with 4 bases between. The CDR3 covers 10 residues. Germline CDR1 SNHLY, CDR2 FYNNEI. CDR3 DNA sequence: TGTGCCAGCAGTGGTTTCGAGCAGTACTTC. Translating it yields CASSGFEQYF.

The chain has TRBV6-2 or TRBV6-3 and TRBJ1-5; D is uncertain. The CDR3 runs to 18 residues. Germline V gives CDR1 MNHEY, CDR2 SVGEGT. Deletions cut 0 bases from V and 0 bases from J, with 15 bases between. CDR3 DNA: TGTGCCAGCAGTTACTCCATGATCACAGACCGTAGCAATCAGCCCCAGCATTTT. It encodes CASSYSMITDRSNQPQHF.

This clonotype was seen a few times. This chain uses TRBV6-5 with TRBJ2-1; 13 positions agree with TRBD2. CDR3 length: 15 amino acids. V trimming: 6 bases; J trimming: 6 bases; junction bases outside the gene matches: 5. Per germline, CDR1 MNHEY and CDR2 SVGAGI. Written as DNA, the CDR3 is TGTGCCAGCAGCCGTGGGACTAGCGGGACCAATGAGCAGTTCTTC. Protein product: CASSRGTSGTNEQFF.